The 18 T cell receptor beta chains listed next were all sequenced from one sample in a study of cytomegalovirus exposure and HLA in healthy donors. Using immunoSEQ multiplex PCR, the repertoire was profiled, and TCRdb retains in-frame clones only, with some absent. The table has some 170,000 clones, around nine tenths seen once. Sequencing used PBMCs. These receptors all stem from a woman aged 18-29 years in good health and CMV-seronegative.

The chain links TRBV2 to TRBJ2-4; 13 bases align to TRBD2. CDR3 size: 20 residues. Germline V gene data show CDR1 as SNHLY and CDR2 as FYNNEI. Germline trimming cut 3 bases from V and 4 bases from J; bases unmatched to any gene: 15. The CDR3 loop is CASSDTGLAGLNRMKNIQYF. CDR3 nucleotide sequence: TGTGCCAGCAGTGATACGGGACTAGCGGGGTTAAACCGAATGAAAAACATTCAGTACTTC.

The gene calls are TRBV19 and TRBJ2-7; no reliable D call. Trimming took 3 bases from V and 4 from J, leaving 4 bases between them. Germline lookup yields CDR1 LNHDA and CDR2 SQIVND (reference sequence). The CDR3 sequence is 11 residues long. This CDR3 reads CASSIGYEQYF. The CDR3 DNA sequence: TGTGCCAGTAGTATCGGGTACGAGCAGTACTTC.

CDR3: CATQYRADTGELFF. CDR3 DNA: TGTGCCACCCAGTACAGGGCGGACACCGGGGAGCTGTTTTTT. The gene calls are TRBV5-5 and TRBJ2-2, with TRBD1 as a possible D gene (6 bases). Trimming shortened V by 9 bases and J by 3 bases, and 15 bases separated the two germline ends. Germline values: CDR1 SGHKS, CDR2 YYEKEE (reference sequence). The CDR3 extends over 14 amino acids.

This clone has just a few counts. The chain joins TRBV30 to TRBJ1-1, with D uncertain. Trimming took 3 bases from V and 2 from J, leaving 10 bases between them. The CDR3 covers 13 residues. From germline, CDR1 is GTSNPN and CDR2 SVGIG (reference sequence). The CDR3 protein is CAWRLHPNTEAFF. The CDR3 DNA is TGTGCCTGGAGATTACACCCCAACACTGAAGCTTTCTTT.

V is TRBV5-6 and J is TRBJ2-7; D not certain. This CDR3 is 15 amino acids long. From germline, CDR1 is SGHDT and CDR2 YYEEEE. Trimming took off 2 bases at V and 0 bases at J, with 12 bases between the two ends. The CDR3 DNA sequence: TGTGCCAGCAGCTTACAACGGGTGCCCTCCTACGAGCAGTACTTC. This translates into CASSLQRVPSYEQYF.

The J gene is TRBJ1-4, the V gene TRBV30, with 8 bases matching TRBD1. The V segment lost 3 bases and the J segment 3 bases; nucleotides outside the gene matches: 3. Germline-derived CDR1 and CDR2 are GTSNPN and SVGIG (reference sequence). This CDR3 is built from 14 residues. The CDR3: CAWRTTGANEKLFF. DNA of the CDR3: TGTGCCTGGAGAACGACAGGGGCTAATGAAAAACTGTTTTTT.

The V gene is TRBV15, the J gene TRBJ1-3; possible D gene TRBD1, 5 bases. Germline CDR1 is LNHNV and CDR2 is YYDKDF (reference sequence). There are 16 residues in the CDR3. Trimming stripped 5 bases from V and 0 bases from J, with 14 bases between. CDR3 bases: TGTGCCACCAGCGAGGGGCGGGGACCCTCTGGAAACACCATATATTTT. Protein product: CATSEGRGPSGNTIYF.

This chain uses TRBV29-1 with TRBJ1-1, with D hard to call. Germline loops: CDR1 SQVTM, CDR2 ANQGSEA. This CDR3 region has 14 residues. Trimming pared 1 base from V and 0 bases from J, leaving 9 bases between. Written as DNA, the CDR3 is TGCAGCGTTGAAGGGCGACTCATGAACACTGAAGCTTTCTTT. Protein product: CSVEGRLMNTEAFF.

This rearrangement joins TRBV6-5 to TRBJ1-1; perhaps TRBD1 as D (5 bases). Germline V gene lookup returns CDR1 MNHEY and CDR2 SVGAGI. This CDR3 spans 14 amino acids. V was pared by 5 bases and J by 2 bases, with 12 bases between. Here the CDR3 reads CASSQETVNTEAFF. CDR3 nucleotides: TGTGCCAGCAGTCAAGAGACAGTTAACACTGAAGCTTTCTTT.

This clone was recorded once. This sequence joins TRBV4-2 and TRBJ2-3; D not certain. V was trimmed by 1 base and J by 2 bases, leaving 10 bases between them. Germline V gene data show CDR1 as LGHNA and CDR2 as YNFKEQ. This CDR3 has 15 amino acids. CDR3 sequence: CASSQGQAITDTQYF. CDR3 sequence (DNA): TGTGCCAGCAGCCAAGGGCAGGCAATCACAGATACGCAGTATTTT.

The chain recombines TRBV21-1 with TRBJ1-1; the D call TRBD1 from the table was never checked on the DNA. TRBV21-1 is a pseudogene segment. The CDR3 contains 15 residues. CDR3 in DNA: TGTGCCAGCAGCAAAGGTGAAGGGGATGACACTGAAGCTTTCTTT. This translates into CASSKGEGDDTEAFF.

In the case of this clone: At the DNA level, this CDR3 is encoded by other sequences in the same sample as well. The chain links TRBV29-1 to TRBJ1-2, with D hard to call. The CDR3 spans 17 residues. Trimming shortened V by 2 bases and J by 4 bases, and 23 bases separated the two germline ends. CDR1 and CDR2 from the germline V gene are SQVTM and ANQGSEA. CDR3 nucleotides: TGCAGCGTTGAACTGGCGGGAGAGACTGGAAGCCTCTATGGCTACACCTTC. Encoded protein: CSVELAGETGSLYGYTF. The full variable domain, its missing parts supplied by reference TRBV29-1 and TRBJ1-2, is SAVISQKPSRDICQRGTSLTIQCQVDSQVTMMFWYRQQPGQSLTLIATANQGSEATYESGFVIDKFPISRPNLTFSTLTVSNMSPEDSSIYLCSVELAGETGSLYGYTFGSGTRLTVV.

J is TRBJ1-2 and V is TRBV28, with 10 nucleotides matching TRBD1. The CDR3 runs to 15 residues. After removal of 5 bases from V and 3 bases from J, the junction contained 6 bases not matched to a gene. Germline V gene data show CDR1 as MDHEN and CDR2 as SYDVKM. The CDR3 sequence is CASSLDRGRDYGYTF. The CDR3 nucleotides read TGTGCCAGCAGTCTTGACAGGGGGCGGGACTATGGCTACACCTTC.

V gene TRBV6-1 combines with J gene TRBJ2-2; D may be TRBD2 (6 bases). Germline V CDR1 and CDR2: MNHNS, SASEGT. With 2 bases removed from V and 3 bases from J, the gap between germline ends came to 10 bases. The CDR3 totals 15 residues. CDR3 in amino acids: CASSERPGDTGELFF. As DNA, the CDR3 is TGTGCCAGCAGTGAAAGGCCGGGGGACACCGGGGAGCTGTTTTTT.

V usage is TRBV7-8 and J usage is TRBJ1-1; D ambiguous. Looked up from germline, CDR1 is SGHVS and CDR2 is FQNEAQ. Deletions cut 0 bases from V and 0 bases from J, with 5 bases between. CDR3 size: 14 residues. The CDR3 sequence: CASSLALVNTEAFF. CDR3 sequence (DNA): TGTGCCAGCAGCTTAGCCCTCGTGAACACTGAAGCTTTCTTT.

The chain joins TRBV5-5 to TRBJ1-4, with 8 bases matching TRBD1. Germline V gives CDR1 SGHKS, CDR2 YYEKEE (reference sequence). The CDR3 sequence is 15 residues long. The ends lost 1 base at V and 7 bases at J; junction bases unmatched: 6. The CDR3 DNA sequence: TGTGCCAGCAGCTTGACGCAACAGGGGGGTGAAAAACTGTTTTTT. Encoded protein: CASSLTQQGGEKLFF.

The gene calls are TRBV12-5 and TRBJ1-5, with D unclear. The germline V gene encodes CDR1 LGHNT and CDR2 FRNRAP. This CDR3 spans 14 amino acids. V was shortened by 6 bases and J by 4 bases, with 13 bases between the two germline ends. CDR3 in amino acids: CASGKEGFNQPQHF. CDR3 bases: TGTGCTAGTGGCAAGGAGGGTTTTAATCAGCCCCAGCATTTT.

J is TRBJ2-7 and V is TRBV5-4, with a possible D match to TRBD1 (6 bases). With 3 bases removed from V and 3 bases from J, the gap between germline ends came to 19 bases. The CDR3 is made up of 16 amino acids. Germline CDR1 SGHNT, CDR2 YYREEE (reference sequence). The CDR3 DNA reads TGTGCCAGCAGCTCAATCCTCAGGGGTGGAAGCTACGAGCAGTACTTC. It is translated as CASSSILRGGSYEQYF.